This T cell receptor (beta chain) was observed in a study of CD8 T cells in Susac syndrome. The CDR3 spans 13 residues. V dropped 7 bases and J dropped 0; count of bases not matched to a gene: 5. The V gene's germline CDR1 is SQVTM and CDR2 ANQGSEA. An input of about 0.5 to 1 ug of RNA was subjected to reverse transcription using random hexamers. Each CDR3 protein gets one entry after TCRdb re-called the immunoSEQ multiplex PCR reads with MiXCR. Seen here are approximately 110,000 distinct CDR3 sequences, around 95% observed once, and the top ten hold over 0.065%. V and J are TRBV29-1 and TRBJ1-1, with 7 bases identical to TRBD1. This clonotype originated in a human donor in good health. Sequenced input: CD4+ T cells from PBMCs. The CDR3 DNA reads TGCAGCGCCGGGGGACAGTTGAACACTGAAGCTTTCTTT. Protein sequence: CSAGGQLNTEAFF. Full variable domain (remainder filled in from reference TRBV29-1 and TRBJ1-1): SAVISQKPSRDICQRGTSLTIQCQVDSQVTMMFWYRQQPGQSLTLIATANQGSEATYESGFVIDKFPISRPNLTFSTLTVSNMSPEDSSIYLCSAGGQLNTEAFFGQGTRLTVV.